This is a list of T cell receptor beta chains from one sample in a study of OX40 agonist ivuxolimab in advanced cancers. Sequencing used immunoSEQ multiplex PCR; TCRdb keeps in-frame clones, though not all of them. The sample has around 30,000 clones, 75% to 95% seen once. The source was CD4+ or CD8+ T cells sorted from blood, collected in a trial of the OX40 agonist ivuxolimab. All receptors derive from an adult with an advanced solid tumor such as melanoma, head and neck, liver or kidney cancer. CDR3s include the opening cysteine and the closing phenylalanine or tryptophan. A D gene is named only where the DNA matches it firmly. Not every row has a clone size; where given, it reads once, few, many or a size class.

V gene: TRBV7-2; D gene: NA; clone size: NA; J gene: TRBJ2-1; CDR3 protein: CASSPSSGTKVYNEQFF; CDR3 DNA: TGTGCCAGCAGCCCTTCTTCCGGGACGAAGGTCTACAATGAGCAGTTCTTC
V gene: TRBV11-2; D gene: NA; clone size: NA; J gene: TRBJ2-7; CDR3 protein: CASSRSPLISYEQYF; CDR3 DNA: TGTGCCAGCAGCCGATCTCCCCTTATCTCCTACGAGCAGTACTTC
V gene: TRBV7-9; D gene: NA; clone size: NA; J gene: TRBJ1-2; CDR3 protein: CASSFGWVAREIYGYTF; CDR3 DNA: TGTGCCAGCAGCTTCGGATGGGTTGCCAGGGAAATTTATGGCTACACCTTC
V gene: TRBV6-6; D gene: NA; clone size: NA; J gene: TRBJ2-4; CDR3 protein: CAAGGGVPGSRNIQYF; CDR3 DNA: TGTGCCGCCGGGGGTGGGGTTCCCGGGAGTAGGAACATTCAGTACTTC
V gene: TRBV15; D gene: NA; clone size: NA; J gene: TRBJ2-5; CDR3 protein: CATSERGQHTETQYF; CDR3 DNA: TGTGCCACCAGCGAACGGGGTCAGCACACGGAGACCCAGTACTTC
V gene: TRBV29-1; D gene: NA; clone size: NA; J gene: TRBJ2-2; CDR3 protein: CSVEDWSNNGELFF; CDR3 DNA: TGCAGCGTTGAAGATTGGTCGAACAACGGGGAGCTGTTTTTT
V gene: TRBV27; D gene: NA; clone size: NA; J gene: TRBJ1-5; CDR3 protein: CASSLSGGNQPQHF; CDR3 DNA: TGTGCCAGCAGTTTATCGGGCGGTAATCAGCCCCAGCATTTT
V gene: TRBV9; D gene: NA; clone size: NA; J gene: TRBJ1-5; CDR3 protein: CASSGGGSNQPQHF; CDR3 DNA: TGTGCCAGCAGCGGGGGAGGTAGCAATCAGCCCCAGCATTTT
V gene: TRBV30; D gene: NA; clone size: once; J gene: TRBJ2-7; CDR3 protein: CAWSDGVAYEQYF; CDR3 DNA: TGTGCCTGGAGCGATGGGGTTGCTTACGAGCAGTACTTC
V gene: TRBV19; D gene: NA; clone size: NA; J gene: TRBJ1-2; CDR3 protein: CASRPPSGSGYGYTF; CDR3 DNA: TGTGCCAGTAGACCGCCCTCAGGGTCCGGGTATGGCTACACCTTC
V gene: TRBV4-3; D gene: NA; clone size: NA; J gene: TRBJ2-7; CDR3 protein: CASSPNSGLEQYF; CDR3 DNA: TGCGCCAGCAGCCCTAACTCAGGGCTCGAGCAGTACTTC
V gene: TRBV7-9; D gene: NA; clone size: NA; J gene: TRBJ2-7; CDR3 protein: CASSLAYIAAEQYF; CDR3 DNA: TGTGCCAGCAGCTTAGCCTACATAGCGGCCGAGCAGTACTTC
V gene: TRBV7-6; D gene: NA; clone size: NA; J gene: TRBJ2-2; CDR3 protein: CASSALDPSSTGELFF; CDR3 DNA: TGTGCCAGCAGCGCTCTGGACCCCAGTTCGACCGGGGAGCTGTTTTTT
V gene: TRBV7-6; D gene: NA; clone size: NA; J gene: TRBJ2-1; CDR3 protein: CASSLGNEQFF; CDR3 DNA: TGTGCCAGCAGCTTAGGGAATGAGCAGTTCTTC
V gene: TRBV5-5; D gene: TRBD2; clone size: NA; J gene: TRBJ2-1; CDR3 protein: CASSLAGAGEYNEQFF; CDR3 DNA: TGTGCCAGCAGCTTGGCCGGAGCGGGAGAGTACAATGAGCAGTTCTTC
V gene: TRBV5-5; D gene: TRBD2; clone size: once; J gene: TRBJ2-3; CDR3 protein: CASSLEGLAGADTQYF; CDR3 DNA: TGTGCCAGCAGCTTGGAGGGACTAGCGGGAGCAGATACGCAGTATTTT
V gene: TRBV12-5; D gene: NA; clone size: NA; J gene: TRBJ2-6; CDR3 protein: CASGGSSGANVLTF; CDR3 DNA: TGTGCTAGTGGCGGAAGCTCTGGGGCCAACGTCCTGACTTTC
V gene: TRBV19; D gene: TRBD2; clone size: once; J gene: TRBJ2-1; CDR3 protein: CASSMSELAGAGATYNEQFF; CDR3 DNA: TGTGCCAGTAGTATGTCGGAACTAGCGGGAGCCGGGGCCACCTACAATGAGCAGTTCTTC
V gene: TRBV5-1; D gene: TRBD1; clone size: few; J gene: TRBJ1-3; CDR3 protein: CASSWTQGASGNTIYF; CDR3 DNA: TGCGCCAGCAGCTGGACCCAGGGGGCATCAGGAAACACCATATATTTT
V gene: TRBV4-2; D gene: NA; clone size: NA; J gene: TRBJ2-7; CDR3 protein: CASSQEAGPKSPYEQYF; CDR3 DNA: TGTGCCAGCAGCCAAGAAGCTGGACCGAAGTCGCCCTACGAGCAGTACTTC
V gene: TRBV7-9; D gene: TRBD2; clone size: NA; J gene: TRBJ2-7; CDR3 protein: CASSAKWREASYEQYF; CDR3 DNA: TGTGCCAGCAGCGCGAAGTGGCGGGAGGCCTCCTACGAGCAGTACTTC
V gene: TRBV9; D gene: TRBD2; clone size: NA; J gene: TRBJ2-2; CDR3 protein: CASSVGVRLAENTGELFF; CDR3 DNA: TGTGCCAGCAGCGTAGGGGTGAGACTAGCGGAGAACACCGGGGAGCTGTTTTTT
V gene: TRBV5-1; D gene: TRBD2; clone size: NA; J gene: TRBJ2-1; CDR3 protein: CASSLAWAGGVNEQFF; CDR3 DNA: TGCGCCAGCAGCTTGGCGTGGGCGGGAGGCGTGAATGAGCAGTTCTTC
V gene: TRBV2; D gene: TRBD2; clone size: once; J gene: TRBJ2-7; CDR3 protein: CASSEERGVAYEQYF; CDR3 DNA: TGTGCCAGCAGTGAAGAACGGGGGGTGGCCTACGAGCAGTACTTC
V gene: TRBV11-2; D gene: TRBD2; clone size: NA; J gene: TRBJ2-5; CDR3 protein: CASSLGPGLAGPETQYF; CDR3 DNA: TGTGCCAGCAGCTTAGGACCGGGACTAGCGGGACCAGAGACCCAGTACTTC
V gene: TRBV7-9; D gene: NA; clone size: NA; J gene: TRBJ1-1; CDR3 protein: CASSPFRGGNTEAFF; CDR3 DNA: TGTGCCAGCAGCCCGTTTAGGGGGGGGAACACTGAAGCTTTCTTT
V gene: TRBV10-3; D gene: NA; clone size: NA; J gene: TRBJ1-2; CDR3 protein: CAISEARDGYTF; CDR3 DNA: TGTGCCATCAGTGAGGCGAGGGATGGCTACACCTTC
V gene: TRBV6-5; D gene: NA; clone size: NA; J gene: TRBJ1-1; CDR3 protein: CASSYSKNTEAFF; CDR3 DNA: TGTGCCAGCAGTTACTCAAAAAACACTGAAGCTTTCTTT
V gene: TRBV10-2; D gene: TRBD1; clone size: NA; J gene: TRBJ2-1; CDR3 protein: CASSKTVAGGMYNEQFF; CDR3 DNA: TGCGCCAGCAGTAAAACGGTGGCAGGGGGCATGTACAATGAGCAGTTCTTC
V gene: TRBV19; D gene: TRBD1; clone size: NA; J gene: TRBJ2-7; CDR3 protein: CASGTGTDSYEQYF; CDR3 DNA: TGTGCCAGTGGAACAGGGACAGACTCCTACGAGCAGTACTTC
V gene: TRBV12-5; D gene: TRBD2; clone size: NA; J gene: TRBJ2-1; CDR3 protein: CASGTNPSGLAGGWTYNEQFF; CDR3 DNA: TGTGCTAGTGGTACCAACCCCTCGGGACTAGCGGGAGGTTGGACCTACAATGAGCAGTTCTTC
V gene: TRBV14; D gene: NA; clone size: NA; J gene: TRBJ2-7; CDR3 protein: CASSKFVGNVTYEQYF; CDR3 DNA: TGTGCCAGCAGCAAGTTTGTCGGGAATGTCACCTACGAGCAGTACTTC
V gene: TRBV29-1; D gene: NA; clone size: NA; J gene: TRBJ1-1; CDR3 protein: CSVGGAGLDTEAFF; CDR3 DNA: TGCAGCGTTGGGGGGGCAGGGTTAGACACTGAAGCTTTCTTT
V gene: TRBV29-1; D gene: NA; clone size: once; J gene: TRBJ1-1; CDR3 protein: CSVVSGINTEAFF; CDR3 DNA: TGCAGCGTTGTTAGCGGCATCAACACTGAAGCTTTCTTT
V gene: TRBV28; D gene: TRBD2; clone size: NA; J gene: TRBJ2-3; CDR3 protein: CASSPLSIAGLSTDTQYF; CDR3 DNA: TGTGCCAGCAGTCCACTCTCCATAGCGGGCCTAAGCACAGATACGCAGTATTTT
V gene: TRBV5-5; D gene: NA; clone size: NA; J gene: TRBJ1-1; CDR3 protein: CASSFLALHMNTEAFF; CDR3 DNA: TGTGCCAGCAGCTTTCTGGCACTACATATGAACACTGAAGCTTTCTTT
V gene: TRBV29-1; D gene: NA; clone size: NA; J gene: TRBJ2-3; CDR3 protein: CSVDRQASTDTQYF; CDR3 DNA: TGCAGCGTTGATCGGCAGGCTAGCACAGATACGCAGTATTTT
V gene: TRBV19; D gene: NA; clone size: NA; J gene: TRBJ2-1; CDR3 protein: CASSSLPAIGRPSSYNEQFF; CDR3 DNA: TGTGCCAGTAGCTCTCTTCCAGCTATTGGGCGGCCTAGCTCCTACAATGAGCAGTTCTTC
V gene: TRBV2; D gene: NA; clone size: NA; J gene: TRBJ2-7; CDR3 protein: CASSEYRDASYEQYF; CDR3 DNA: TGTGCCAGCAGTGAATATCGGGACGCATCCTACGAGCAGTACTTC
V gene: TRBV5-4; D gene: NA; clone size: NA; J gene: TRBJ1-2; CDR3 protein: CASSLWGDGYTF; CDR3 DNA: TGTGCCAGCAGCTTGTGGGGGGATGGCTACACCTTC
V gene: TRBV9; D gene: NA; clone size: NA; J gene: TRBJ2-7; CDR3 protein: CASSVGRVQAEQYF; CDR3 DNA: TGTGCCAGCAGCGTTGGCAGGGTACAGGCCGAGCAGTACTTC
V gene: TRBV7-9; D gene: NA; clone size: NA; J gene: TRBJ2-6; CDR3 protein: CASSVTGSGANVLTF; CDR3 DNA: TGTGCCAGCAGCGTTACAGGTTCTGGGGCCAACGTCCTGACTTTC
V gene: TRBV11-2; D gene: NA; clone size: once; J gene: TRBJ2-3; CDR3 protein: CASSLGTATDTQYF; CDR3 DNA: TGTGCCAGCAGCTTAGGGACAGCTACAGATACGCAGTATTTT
V gene: TRBV6-5; D gene: NA; clone size: once; J gene: TRBJ1-1; CDR3 protein: CASSYGGVGTEAFF; CDR3 DNA: TGTGCCAGCAGTTACGGGGGAGTGGGGACTGAAGCTTTCTTT
V gene: TRBV7-9; D gene: NA; clone size: NA; J gene: TRBJ2-7; CDR3 protein: CASSSGGSSYEQYF; CDR3 DNA: TGTGCCAGCAGCAGCGGAGGGAGCTCCTACGAGCAGTACTTC